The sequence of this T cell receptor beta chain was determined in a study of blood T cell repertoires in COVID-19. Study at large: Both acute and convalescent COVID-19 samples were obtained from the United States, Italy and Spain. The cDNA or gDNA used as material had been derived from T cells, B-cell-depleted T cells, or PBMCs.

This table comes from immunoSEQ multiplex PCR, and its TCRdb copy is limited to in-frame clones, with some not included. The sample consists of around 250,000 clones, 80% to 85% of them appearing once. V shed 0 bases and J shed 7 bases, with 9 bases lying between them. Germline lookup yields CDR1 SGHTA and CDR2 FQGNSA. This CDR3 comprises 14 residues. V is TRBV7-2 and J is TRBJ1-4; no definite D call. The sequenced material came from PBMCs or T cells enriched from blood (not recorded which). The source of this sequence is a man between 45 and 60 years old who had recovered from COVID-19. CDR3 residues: CASSLARGGEKLFF. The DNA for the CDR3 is TGTGCCAGCAGCTTAGCGCGGGGAGGTGAAAAACTGTTTTTT. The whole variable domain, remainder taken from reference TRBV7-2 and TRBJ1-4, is GAGVSQSPSNKVTEKGKDVELRCDPISGHTALYWYRQSLGQGLEFLIYFQGNSAPDKSGLPSDRFSAERTGGSVSTLTIQRTQQEDSAVYLCASSLARGGEKLFFGSGTQLSVL.